The clone carrying this TCR beta chain was observed a handful of times. Its antigen is undetermined. TCRdb re-derived calls from the RT-PCR reads in MiXCR, one entry per CDR3 protein. Of hundreds of thousands of distinct CDR3 sequences in the sample, about 11% were seen once. The data originate from a study of response to subunit inactivated influenza vaccine. Whole-study findings and limits: It was the authors' suggestion that each seasonal influenza vaccination recruits few new T cells.

Deletions cut 2 bases from V and 9 bases from J, with 14 bases between. CDR3 size: 13 residues. Germline lookup yields CDR1 SGDLS and CDR2 YYNGEE. This TCR came from a man aged 45-65 years who received an inactivated influenza vaccine. This sequence joins TRBV9 and TRBJ1-1; no firm D call. This specimen was PBMCs from blood, taken on the day of vaccination. The CDR3 protein is CASSVQEGGQAFF. The CDR3 bases are TGTGCCAGCAGCGTTCAGGAAGGCGGTCAAGCTTTCTTT.